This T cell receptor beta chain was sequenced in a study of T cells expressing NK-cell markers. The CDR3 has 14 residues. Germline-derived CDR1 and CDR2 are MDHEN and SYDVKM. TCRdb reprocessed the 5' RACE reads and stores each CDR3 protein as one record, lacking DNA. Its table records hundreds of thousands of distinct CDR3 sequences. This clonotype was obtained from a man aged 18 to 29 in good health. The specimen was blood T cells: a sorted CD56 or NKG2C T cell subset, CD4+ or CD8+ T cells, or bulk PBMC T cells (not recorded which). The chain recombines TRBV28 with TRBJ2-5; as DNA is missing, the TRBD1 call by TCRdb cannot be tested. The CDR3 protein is CASSFQGAKETQYF.